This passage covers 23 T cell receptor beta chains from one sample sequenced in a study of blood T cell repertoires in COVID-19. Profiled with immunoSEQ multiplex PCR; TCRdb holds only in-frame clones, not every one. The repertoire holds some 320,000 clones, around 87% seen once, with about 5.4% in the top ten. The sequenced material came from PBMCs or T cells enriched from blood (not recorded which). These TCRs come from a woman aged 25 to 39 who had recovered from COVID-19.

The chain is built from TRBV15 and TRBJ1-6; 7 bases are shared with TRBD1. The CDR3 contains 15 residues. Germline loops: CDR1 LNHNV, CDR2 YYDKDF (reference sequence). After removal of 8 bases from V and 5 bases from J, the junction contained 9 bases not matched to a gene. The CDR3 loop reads CATSGRQGDNSPLHF. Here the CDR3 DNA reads TGTGCCACCTCGGGGAGACAGGGAGATAATTCACCCCTCCACTTT.

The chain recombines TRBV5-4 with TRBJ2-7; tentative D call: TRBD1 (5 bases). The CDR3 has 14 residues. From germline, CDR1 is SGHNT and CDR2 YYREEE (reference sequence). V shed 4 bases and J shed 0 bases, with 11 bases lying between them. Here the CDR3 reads CASSGARNSYEQYF. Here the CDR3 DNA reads TGTGCCAGCAGCGGGGCAAGGAACTCCTACGAGCAGTACTTC.

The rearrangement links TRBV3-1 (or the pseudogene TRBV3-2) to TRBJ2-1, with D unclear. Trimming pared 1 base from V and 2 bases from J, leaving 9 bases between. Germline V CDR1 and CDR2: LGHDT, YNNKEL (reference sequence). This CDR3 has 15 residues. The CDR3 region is CASSQGGQPYNEQFF. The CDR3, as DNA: TGTGCCAGCAGCCAAGGCGGCCAGCCCTACAATGAGCAGTTCTTC.

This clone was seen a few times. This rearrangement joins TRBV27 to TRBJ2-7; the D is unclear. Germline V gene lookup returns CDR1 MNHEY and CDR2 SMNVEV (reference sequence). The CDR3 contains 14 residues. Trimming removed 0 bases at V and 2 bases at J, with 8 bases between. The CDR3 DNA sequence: TGTGCCAGCAGTTTATCCCCTCTCGCCTACGAGCAGTACTTC. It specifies CASSLSPLAYEQYF.

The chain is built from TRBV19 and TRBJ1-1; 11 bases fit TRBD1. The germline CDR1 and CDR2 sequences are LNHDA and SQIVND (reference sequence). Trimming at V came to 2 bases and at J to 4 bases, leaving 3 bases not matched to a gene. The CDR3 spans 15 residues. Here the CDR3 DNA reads TGTGCCAGTAGTATATTAGGGACAGGGGGCACTGAAGCTTTCTTT. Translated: CASSILGTGGTEAFF.

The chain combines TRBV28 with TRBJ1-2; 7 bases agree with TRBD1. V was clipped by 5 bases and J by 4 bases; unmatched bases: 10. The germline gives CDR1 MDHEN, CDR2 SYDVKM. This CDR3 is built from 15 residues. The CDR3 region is CASSNTGTARYGYTF. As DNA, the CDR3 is TGTGCCAGCAGTAACACCGGGACAGCGCGCTATGGCTACACCTTC.

CDR3 region: CASSLRTGNSPLHF. Here the CDR3 DNA reads TGTGCCAGCAGCCTCCGGACAGGGAATTCACCCCTCCACTTT. The chain is built from TRBV2 and TRBJ1-6, with 8 bases aligning to TRBD1. Germline V gene sequence: CDR1 SNHLY, CDR2 FYNNEI. The CDR3 is made up of 14 amino acids. J was trimmed by 7 bases and V by 6 bases; bases with no gene match: 5.

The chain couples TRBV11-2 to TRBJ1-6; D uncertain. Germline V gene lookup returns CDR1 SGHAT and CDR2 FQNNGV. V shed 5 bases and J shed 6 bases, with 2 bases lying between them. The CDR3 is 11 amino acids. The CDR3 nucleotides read TGTGCCAGCAGCCTTAATTCACCCCTCCACTTT. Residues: CASSLNSPLHF.

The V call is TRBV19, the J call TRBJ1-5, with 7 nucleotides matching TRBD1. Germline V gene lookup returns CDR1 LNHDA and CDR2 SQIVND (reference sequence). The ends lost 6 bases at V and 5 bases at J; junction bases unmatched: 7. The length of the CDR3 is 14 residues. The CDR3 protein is CASSETGYHQPQHF. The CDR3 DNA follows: TGTGCCAGTAGCGAGACAGGGTACCATCAGCCCCAGCATTTT.

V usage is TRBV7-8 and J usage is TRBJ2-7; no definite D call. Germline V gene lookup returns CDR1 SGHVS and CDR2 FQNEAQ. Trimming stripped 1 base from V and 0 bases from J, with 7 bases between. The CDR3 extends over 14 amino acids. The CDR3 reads CASSLGAGSYEQYF. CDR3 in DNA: TGTGCCAGCAGCTTAGGGGCCGGCTCCTACGAGCAGTACTTC.

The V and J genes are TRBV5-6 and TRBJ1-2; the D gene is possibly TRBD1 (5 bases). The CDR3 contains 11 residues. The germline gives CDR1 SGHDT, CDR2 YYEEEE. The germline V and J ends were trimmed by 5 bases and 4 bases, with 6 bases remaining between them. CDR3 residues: CASRQGYGYTF. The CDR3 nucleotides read TGTGCCAGCAGGCAGGGCTATGGCTACACCTTC.

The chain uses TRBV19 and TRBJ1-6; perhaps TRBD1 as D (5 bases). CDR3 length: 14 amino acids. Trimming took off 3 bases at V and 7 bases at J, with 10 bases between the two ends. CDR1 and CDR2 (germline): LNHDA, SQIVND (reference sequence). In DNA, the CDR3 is TGTGCCAGTAGTATCTTTGACAGAAATTCACCCCTCCACTTT. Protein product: CASSIFDRNSPLHF. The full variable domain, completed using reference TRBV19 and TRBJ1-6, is DGGITQSPKYLFRKEGQNVTLSCEQNLNHDAMYWYRQDPGQGLRLIYYSQIVNDFQKGDIAEGYSVSREKKESFPLTVTSAQKNPTAFYLCASSIFDRNSPLHFGNGTRLTVT.

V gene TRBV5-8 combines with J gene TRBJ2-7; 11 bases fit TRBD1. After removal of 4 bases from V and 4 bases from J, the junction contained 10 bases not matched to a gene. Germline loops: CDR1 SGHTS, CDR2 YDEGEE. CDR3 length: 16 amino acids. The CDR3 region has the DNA TGTGCCAGCAGCCCGACCCCAGGGACAGGGGGATACGAGCAGTACTTC. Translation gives CASSPTPGTGGYEQYF.

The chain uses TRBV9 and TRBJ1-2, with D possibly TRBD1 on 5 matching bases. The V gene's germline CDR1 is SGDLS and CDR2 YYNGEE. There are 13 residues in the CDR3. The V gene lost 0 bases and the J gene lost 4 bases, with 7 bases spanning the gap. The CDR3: CASSVGGTYGYTF. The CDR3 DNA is TGTGCCAGCAGCGTAGGGGGCACCTATGGCTACACCTTC.

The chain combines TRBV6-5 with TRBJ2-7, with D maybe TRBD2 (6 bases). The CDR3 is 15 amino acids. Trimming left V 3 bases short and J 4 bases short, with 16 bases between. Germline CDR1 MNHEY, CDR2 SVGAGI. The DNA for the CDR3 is TGTGCCAGCAGTTATTATGGTATTGGGGGGTACGAGCAGTACTTC. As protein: CASSYYGIGGYEQYF.

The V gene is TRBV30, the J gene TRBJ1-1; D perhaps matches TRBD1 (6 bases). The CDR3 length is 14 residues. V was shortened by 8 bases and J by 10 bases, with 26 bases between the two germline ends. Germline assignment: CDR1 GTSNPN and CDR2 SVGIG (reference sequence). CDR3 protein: CAADLQGFAGGAFF. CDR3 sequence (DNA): TGTGCCGCCGATTTACAGGGTTTCGCTGGGGGAGCTTTCTTT.

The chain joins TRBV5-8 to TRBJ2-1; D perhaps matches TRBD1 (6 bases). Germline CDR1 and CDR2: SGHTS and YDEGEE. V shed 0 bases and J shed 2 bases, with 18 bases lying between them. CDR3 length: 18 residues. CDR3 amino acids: CASSLVISTGNPYNEQFF. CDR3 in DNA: TGTGCCAGCAGCTTGGTGATTTCAACAGGGAACCCCTACAATGAGCAGTTCTTC.

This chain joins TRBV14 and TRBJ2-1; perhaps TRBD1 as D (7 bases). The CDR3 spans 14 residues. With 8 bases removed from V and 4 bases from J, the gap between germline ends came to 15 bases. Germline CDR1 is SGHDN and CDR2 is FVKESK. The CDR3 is CASQGGPGYNEQFF. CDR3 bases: TGTGCCAGCCAGGGGGGTCCAGGTTACAATGAGCAGTTCTTC.

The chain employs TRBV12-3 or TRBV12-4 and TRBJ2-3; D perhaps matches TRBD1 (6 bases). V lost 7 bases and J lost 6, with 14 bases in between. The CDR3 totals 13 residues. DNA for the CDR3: TGTGCCAGCACCCTAGGGGGTCTCGATACGCAGTATTTT. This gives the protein CASTLGGLDTQYF.

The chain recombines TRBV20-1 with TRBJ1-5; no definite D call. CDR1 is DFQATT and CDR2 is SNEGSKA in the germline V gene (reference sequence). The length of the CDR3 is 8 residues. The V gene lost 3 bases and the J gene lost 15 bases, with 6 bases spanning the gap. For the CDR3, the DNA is TGCAGTGCTAGCGGTCGGCATTTT. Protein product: CSASGRHF.

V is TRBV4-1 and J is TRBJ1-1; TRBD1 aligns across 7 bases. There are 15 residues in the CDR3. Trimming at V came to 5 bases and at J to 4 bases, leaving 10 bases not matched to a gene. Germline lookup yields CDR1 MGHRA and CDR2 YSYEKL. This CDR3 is CASSNTRGGGTEAFF. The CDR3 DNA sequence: TGCGCCAGCAGCAACACCCGAGGGGGCGGCACTGAAGCTTTCTTT.

The CDR3 nucleotides read TGTGCCAGCCATAGGGAGCTGAACACTGAAGCTTTCTTT. It specifies CASHRELNTEAFF. The V gene is TRBV11-2, the J gene TRBJ1-1; D not certain. This CDR3 comprises 13 residues. Deletions cut 8 bases from V and 0 bases from J, with 10 bases between. From germline, CDR1 is SGHAT and CDR2 FQNNGV.

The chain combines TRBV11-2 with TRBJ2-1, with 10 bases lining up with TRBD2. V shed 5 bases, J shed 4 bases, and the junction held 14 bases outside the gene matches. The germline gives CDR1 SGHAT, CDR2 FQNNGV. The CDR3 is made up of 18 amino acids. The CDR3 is CASSVNPRERGGYNEQFF. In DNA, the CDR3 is TGTGCCAGCAGCGTAAACCCCCGGGAGCGGGGGGGTTACAATGAGCAGTTCTTC.